The rows below give T cell receptor beta chains drawn from one sample of a study of cytomegalovirus exposure and HLA in healthy donors. The protocol was immunoSEQ multiplex PCR, while the TCRdb copy is restricted to in-frame clones and leaves out a portion. The table has some 310,000 clones, around 90% seen once; the top ten hold around 0.96%. Sample: PBMCs. The receptors here all came from a man aged 30 to 45 in good health and CMV-seronegative. Both conserved end residues are part of each CDR3. D genes are given only for firm matches. The size field is filled for only some rows; it gives once, few, many or a size class.

CDR3aa,CDR3nt,v_gene,d_gene,abundance,j_gene
CASRLNNSPLHF,TGTGCCAGCAGACTTAATAATTCACCCCTCCACTTT,TRBV6-5,.,few,TRBJ1-6
CASSFIGGLEETQYF,TGTGCCAGCAGCTTCATTGGGGGGTTGGAAGAGACCCAGTACTTC,TRBV5-4,.,.,TRBJ2-5
CASSQVPGRSTDTQYF,TGCGCCAGCAGCCAAGTTCCGGGAAGGAGCACAGATACGCAGTATTTT,TRBV4-1,.,.,TRBJ2-3
CASSYVGQGARTF,.,TRBV6-5,.,.,TRBJ1-2
CASRYQGHSTDTQYF,TGTGCCAGCAGATACCAGGGACATAGCACAGATACGCAGTATTTT,TRBV5-5,.,once,TRBJ2-3
CSVENRINYGYTF,TGCAGCGTTGAAAACAGGATTAACTATGGCTACACCTTC,TRBV29-1,.,.,TRBJ1-2
CASDIGGAKNIQYF,TGTGCCAGCGACATCGGGGGAGCCAAAAACATTCAGTACTTC,TRBV7-2,.,.,TRBJ2-4
CASNRGGQPQHF,TGTGCCAGCAACAGGGGCGGCCAGCCCCAGCATTTT,TRBV5-8,TRBD1,.,TRBJ1-5
CASSSGQGVNTIYF,TGTGCCAGCAGTTCAGGACAGGGGGTAAACACCATATATTTT,TRBV27,TRBD1,.,TRBJ1-3
CSVEDLEGYTDTQYF,TGCAGCGTTGAAGATCTGGAGGGATACACAGATACGCAGTATTTT,TRBV29-1,.,.,TRBJ2-3
CASITGRYTF,TGTGCCAGCATTACAGGGCGCTACACCTTC,TRBV2,.,few,TRBJ1-2
CASSQDLPGRGNTGELFF,TGCGCCAGCAGCCAAGATCTACCGGGCAGGGGAAACACCGGGGAGCTGTTTTTT,TRBV4-3,.,.,TRBJ2-2
CASSLAGQGIAGNTIYF,TGTGCCAGCAGCTTAGCGGGACAGGGAATCGCCGGAAACACCATATATTTT,TRBV7-6,TRBD1,.,TRBJ1-3
CASSPTENSPLHF,TGTGCCAGCAGCCCGACAGAGAATTCACCCCTCCACTTT,TRBV7-9,.,few,TRBJ1-6
CASSYPSGTGVETQYF,TGTGCCAGCAGTTACCCCTCCGGGACAGGGGTTGAGACCCAGTACTTC,TRBV6-6,TRBD1,.,TRBJ2-5
CASRLGGTEAFF,TGCGCCAGCAGACTAGGAGGCACTGAAGCTTTCTTT,TRBV5-1,.,once,TRBJ1-1
CAHPGRVADEKLFF,TGTGCCCACCCCGGCAGGGTGGCGGATGAAAAACTGTTTTTT,TRBV6-1,.,once,TRBJ1-4
CASSYSGYGNTIYF,TGTGCCAGCAGTTACTCCGGGTATGGAAACACCATATATTTT,TRBV6-6,.,.,TRBJ1-3
CASSQSEGGVNEQFF,TGCGCCAGCAGCCAGTCCGAGGGGGGGGTCAATGAGCAGTTCTTC,TRBV4-3,.,once,TRBJ2-1
CAISESKGGGVTYEQYF,TGTGCCATCAGTGAGTCGAAAGGGGGCGGGGTTACCTACGAGCAGTACTTC,TRBV10-3,.,.,TRBJ2-7
CASSSDRVHEQYF,TGTGCCAGCAGCTCAGACAGGGTCCACGAGCAGTACTTC,TRBV7-8,TRBD1,.,TRBJ2-7
CATSREELAGETQYF,TGTGCCACCAGCAGAGAAGAACTAGCGGGGGAGACCCAGTACTTC,TRBV15,TRBD2,.,TRBJ2-5
CASSLQGRATNEKLFF,TGTGCCAGCAGCCTTCAGGGGCGGGCGACTAATGAAAAACTGTTTTTT,TRBV7-2,.,.,TRBJ1-4
CASSLGGRGRVRNSPLHF,TGTGCCAGCAGCTTAGGTGGGAGGGGGAGGGTTCGAAATTCACCCCTCCACTTT,TRBV11-2,.,.,TRBJ1-6